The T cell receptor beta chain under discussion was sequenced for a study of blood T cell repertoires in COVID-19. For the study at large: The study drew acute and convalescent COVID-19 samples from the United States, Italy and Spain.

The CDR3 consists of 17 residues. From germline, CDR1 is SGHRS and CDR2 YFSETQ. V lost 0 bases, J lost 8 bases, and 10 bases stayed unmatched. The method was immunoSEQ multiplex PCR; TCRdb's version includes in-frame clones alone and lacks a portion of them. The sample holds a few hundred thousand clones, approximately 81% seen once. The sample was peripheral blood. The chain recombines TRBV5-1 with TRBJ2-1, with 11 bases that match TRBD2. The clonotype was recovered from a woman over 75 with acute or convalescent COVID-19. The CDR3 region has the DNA TGCGCCAGCAGCTTGGAAGTTAGCGGGGGGGCCCCACATGAGCAGTTCTTC. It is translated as CASSLEVSGGAPHEQFF.